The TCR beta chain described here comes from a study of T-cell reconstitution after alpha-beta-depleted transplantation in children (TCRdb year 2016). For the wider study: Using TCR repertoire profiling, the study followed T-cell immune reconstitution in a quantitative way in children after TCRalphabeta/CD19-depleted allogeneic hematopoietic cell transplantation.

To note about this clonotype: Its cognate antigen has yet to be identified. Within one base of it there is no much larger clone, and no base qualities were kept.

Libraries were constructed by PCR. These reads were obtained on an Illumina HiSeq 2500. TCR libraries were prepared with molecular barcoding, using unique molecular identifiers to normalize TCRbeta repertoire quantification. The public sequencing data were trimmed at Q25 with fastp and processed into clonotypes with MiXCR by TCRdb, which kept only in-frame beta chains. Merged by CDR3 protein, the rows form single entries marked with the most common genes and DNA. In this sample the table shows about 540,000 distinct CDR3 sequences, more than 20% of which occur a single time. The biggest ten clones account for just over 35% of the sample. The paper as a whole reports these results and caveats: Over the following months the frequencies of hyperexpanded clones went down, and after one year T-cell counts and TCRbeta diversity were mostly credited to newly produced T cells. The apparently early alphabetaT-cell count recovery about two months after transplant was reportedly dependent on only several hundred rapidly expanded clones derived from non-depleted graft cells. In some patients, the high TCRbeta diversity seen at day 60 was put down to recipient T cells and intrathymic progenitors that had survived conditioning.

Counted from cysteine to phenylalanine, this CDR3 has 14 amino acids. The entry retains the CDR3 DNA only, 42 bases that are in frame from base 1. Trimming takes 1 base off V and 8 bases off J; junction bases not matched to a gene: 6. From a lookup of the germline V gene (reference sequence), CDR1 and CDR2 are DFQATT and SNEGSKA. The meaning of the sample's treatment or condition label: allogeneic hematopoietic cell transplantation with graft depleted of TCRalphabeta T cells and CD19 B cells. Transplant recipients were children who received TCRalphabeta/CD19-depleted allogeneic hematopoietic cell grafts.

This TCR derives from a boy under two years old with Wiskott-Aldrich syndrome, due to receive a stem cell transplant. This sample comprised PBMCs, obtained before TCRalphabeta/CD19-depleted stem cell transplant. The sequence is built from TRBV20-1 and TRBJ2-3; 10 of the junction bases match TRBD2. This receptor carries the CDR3 CSARVAGGYATQYF. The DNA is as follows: TGCAGTGCTAGAGTAGCGGGAGGTTACGCTACGCAGTATTTT.